Shown below are 26 T cell receptor beta chains from a single sample sequenced in a study of blood T cell repertoires in COVID-19. Measured with immunoSEQ multiplex PCR; TCRdb has only the in-frame clones, and not every one. This sample carries approximately 140,000 clones, more than 80% of them seen once, and the ten largest clones take 2.2%. Material for sequencing was peripheral blood. The receptor source for this set is a man between 65 and 79 years old with acute or convalescent COVID-19.

The chain links TRBV30 to TRBJ1-5; a possible D gene is TRBD1 (6 bases). V was trimmed by 2 bases and J by 7 bases, leaving 21 bases between them. The germline V gene has CDR1 GTSNPN and CDR2 SVGIG (reference sequence). The CDR3 sequence is 16 residues long. In DNA form, the CDR3 reads TGTGCCTGGAGTTTAGGCTTGGACGGCCAGGGGCAGCCCCAGCATTTT. Protein: CAWSLGLDGQGQPQHF.

This chain connects TRBV5-1 to TRBJ2-1, with TRBD2 as a possible D gene (6 bases). The V and J ends lost 2 bases and 1 base respectively, with 10 bases between them. Germline CDR1 and CDR2: SGHRS and YFSETQ. CDR3 length equals 15 residues. CDR3 in DNA: TGCGCCAGCAGCTTTATAGCGGAATCCTACAATGAGCAGTTCTTC. It codes for CASSFIAESYNEQFF. Using reference TRBV5-1 and TRBJ2-1 for the parts outside the CDR3, the full variable domain is KAGVTQTPRYLIKTRGQQVTLSCSPISGHRSVSWYQQTPGQGLQFLFEYFSETQRNKGNFPGRFSGRQFSNSRSEMNVSTLELGDSALYLCASSFIAESYNEQFFGPGTRLTVL.

The V call is TRBV24-1, the J call TRBJ1-2; the D is unclear. Trimming left V 5 bases short and J 1 base short, with 4 bases between. The CDR3 extends over 12 amino acids. Germline V lookup: CDR1 KGHDR, CDR2 SFDVKD. CDR3 nucleotide sequence: TGTGCCACCAGTGTCAATAACTATGGCTACACCTTC. It yields the protein CATSVNNYGYTF.

This sequence joins TRBV28 and TRBJ2-1, with D tentatively TRBD1 (5 bases). V was cut by 6 bases and J by 9 bases, with 30 bases left in between. CDR3 size: 18 residues. CDR1 is MDHEN, CDR2 SYDVKM, per germline. Written as DNA, the CDR3 is TGTGCCAGCAGCAGACGGACCAGGGTCCTTTTAGAGACGGGTGAGCAGTTCTTC. Translated: CASSRRTRVLLETGEQFF.

This chain links TRBV5-1 with TRBJ2-7, with D perhaps matching TRBD1 (6 bases). The CDR3 spans 12 residues. Trimming left V 4 bases short and J 6 bases short, with 11 bases between. The germline V gene encodes CDR1 SGHRS and CDR2 YFSETQ. CDR3 in amino acids: CASSPPGAEQYF. The CDR3, as DNA: TGCGCCAGCAGCCCTCCAGGGGCCGAGCAGTACTTC. The full variable domain, in which reference TRBV5-1 and TRBJ2-7 provide the parts outside the CDR3, is KAGVTQTPRYLIKTRGQQVTLSCSPISGHRSVSWYQQTPGQGLQFLFEYFSETQRNKGNFPGRFSGRQFSNSRSEMNVSTLELGDSALYLCASSPPGAEQYFGPGTRLTVT.

This clone is a singleton in its sample. J is TRBJ1-6 and V is TRBV6-5, with TRBD1 matching 7 bases. Trimming cost V 2 bases and J 10 bases; bases outside gene matches: 8. The CDR3 spans 15 residues. Germline V gene data show CDR1 as MNHEY and CDR2 as SVGAGI. The CDR3 sequence: CASSYTGTVDSPLHF. CDR3 bases: TGTGCCAGCAGTTACACCGGGACAGTGGACTCACCCCTCCACTTT.

The rearrangement links TRBV6-5 to TRBJ2-5; D is perhaps TRBD2 (8 bases). The CDR3 covers 15 residues. V lost 4 bases, J lost 5 bases, and 17 bases lay in between. Per germline, CDR1 MNHEY and CDR2 SVGAGI. The chain's CDR3 is CASSSNRGGGETQYF. The CDR3 region has the DNA TGTGCCAGCAGTTCCAACAGGGGCGGGGGGGAGACCCAGTACTTC.

The gene calls are TRBV12-5 and TRBJ1-5; TRBD1 might be the D (6 bases). The CDR3 spans 14 residues. V was clipped by 6 bases and J by 1 base, with 10 bases between them. Germline V gives CDR1 LGHNT, CDR2 FRNRAP. CDR3 loop: CASGHRESNQPQHF. The CDR3 nucleotides are TGTGCTAGTGGCCACAGGGAGAGCAATCAGCCCCAGCATTTT.

The chain combines TRBV5-1 with TRBJ1-4, with 9 bases matching TRBD1. This CDR3 has 15 amino acids. In germline, CDR1 is SGHRS, CDR2 YFSETQ. The J segment lost 7 bases and the V segment lost 4 bases, leaving 8 bases of the junction unmatched. The CDR3 coding sequence is TGCGCCAGCAGCCAACAGGGGGCCCTTTTTGAAAAACTGTTTTTT. This translates into CASSQQGALFEKLFF. The complete variable domain, with remaining parts taken from reference TRBV5-1 and TRBJ1-4, reads KAGVTQTPRYLIKTRGQQVTLSCSPISGHRSVSWYQQTPGQGLQFLFEYFSETQRNKGNFPGRFSGRQFSNSRSEMNVSTLELGDSALYLCASSQQGALFEKLFFGSGTQLSVL.

This clone was seen a few times. This chain joins TRBV28 and TRBJ2-1; 8 positions match TRBD1. The J segment lost 10 bases and the V segment lost 3 bases, leaving 2 bases of the junction unmatched. The length of the CDR3 is 12 residues. Germline V lookup: CDR1 MDHEN, CDR2 SYDVKM. The CDR3 bases are TGTGCCAGCAGTTTGTGGGACAGGGAGCAGTTCTTC. This encodes CASSLWDREQFF.

The V call is TRBV6-2 or TRBV6-3, the J call TRBJ1-5, with TRBD1 as a possible D gene (5 bases). V was pared by 6 bases and J by 7 bases, with 19 bases between. The CDR3 has 15 residues. The germline V gene has CDR1 MNHEY and CDR2 SVGEGT. This CDR3 reads CASSQTRGRVQPQHF. The CDR3 DNA is TGTGCCAGCAGCCAGACCAGAGGCAGGGTCCAGCCCCAGCATTTT.

This clone is a singleton in its sample. V and J are TRBV15 and TRBJ2-7, with D possibly TRBD2 on 6 matching bases. Trimming left V 0 bases short and J 6 bases short, with 18 bases between. The germline gives CDR1 LNHNV, CDR2 YYDKDF (reference sequence). The CDR3 is made up of 16 amino acids. The DNA of the CDR3 is TGTGCCACCAGCAGAGATAGGGGTATCGGGGGTCGCGAGCAGTACTTC. Its translation: CATSRDRGIGGREQYF.

The V and J genes are TRBV6-5 and TRBJ2-5, with 11 bases aligning to TRBD1. The germline V gene encodes CDR1 MNHEY and CDR2 SVGAGI. The CDR3 length is 15 residues. V lost 6 bases and J lost 1; bases outside the gene matches: 4. The CDR3 sequence is CASRGTGGSQETQYF. CDR3 bases: TGTGCCAGCAGGGGGACAGGGGGATCCCAAGAGACCCAGTACTTC.

CDR3 DNA sequence: TGTGCCAGTACCTACCGCCGGGACAGGGGGGGCGATGAGCAGTTCTTC. This encodes CASTYRRDRGGDEQFF. The chain recombines TRBV19 with TRBJ2-1; TRBD1 matches at 11 bases. The length of the CDR3 is 16 residues. The V gene's germline CDR1 is LNHDA and CDR2 SQIVND (reference sequence). Trimming cost V 7 bases and J 8 bases; bases outside gene matches: 13.

The chain joins TRBV29-1 to TRBJ2-7; 11 bases match TRBD1. Trimming cost V 6 bases and J 4 bases; bases outside gene matches: 5. Germline V gene data show CDR1 as SQVTM and CDR2 as ANQGSEA. CDR3 length equals 13 residues. CDR3 residues: CSVEGQGEYEQYF. The CDR3 DNA reads TGCAGCGTGGAGGGACAGGGGGAATACGAGCAGTACTTC.

This chain links TRBV18 with TRBJ2-7; the match to TRBD2 covers 10 bases. This CDR3 is 14 amino acids long. Trimming at V came to 6 bases and at J to 4 bases, leaving 6 bases not matched to a gene. Germline V CDR1 and CDR2: KGHSH, LQKENI. The CDR3 here is CASSSAGGGYEQYF. The CDR3 coding sequence is TGTGCCAGCTCGTCAGCGGGAGGGGGATACGAGCAGTACTTC.

The chain is built from TRBV3-1 (or the pseudogene TRBV3-2) and TRBJ2-7; TRBD1 matches at 11 bases. Germline V gene sequence: CDR1 LGHDT, CDR2 YNNKEL (reference sequence). The CDR3 totals 15 residues. Trimming cost V 2 bases and J 3 bases; bases outside gene matches: 3. The DNA for the CDR3 is TGTGCCAGCAGCCAACGTGGGACAGGGGGCTACGAGCAGTACTTC. It yields the protein CASSQRGTGGYEQYF.

The chain links TRBV28 to TRBJ1-2; D is unresolved. Trimming took off 4 bases at V and 8 bases at J, with 11 bases between the two ends. The CDR3 is 12 amino acids. The germline CDR1 and CDR2 sequences are MDHEN and SYDVKM. This CDR3 is CASSSSAGGYTF. CDR3 nucleotides: TGTGCCAGCAGTTCCTCAGCGGGGGGCTACACCTTC.

The rearrangement joins TRBV6-4 to TRBJ2-6, with 7 bases lining up with TRBD1. The CDR3 totals 18 residues. Germline V lookup: CDR1 MRHNA, CDR2 SNTAGT. V gave up 5 bases and J gave up 0 bases; unmatched junction bases: 10. CDR3 amino acids: CASSQTGVWSSGANVLTF. The CDR3 region has the DNA TGTGCCAGCAGTCAAACAGGGGTCTGGAGCTCTGGGGCCAACGTCCTGACTTTC.

V and J are TRBV18 and TRBJ2-7; perhaps TRBD2 as D (6 bases). Trimming removed 3 bases from V and 3 bases from J, with 12 bases in between. There are 14 residues in the CDR3. The germline V gene encodes CDR1 KGHSH and CDR2 LQKENI. The CDR3 protein is CASSPGGGGYEQYF. The CDR3 DNA follows: TGTGCCAGCTCACCGGGGGGTGGAGGCTACGAGCAGTACTTC.

This chain links TRBV2 with TRBJ2-3, with D possibly matching TRBD2 (6 bases). The CDR3 runs 15 residues. From germline, CDR1 is SNHLY and CDR2 FYNNEI. Trimming shortened V by 7 bases and J by 2 bases, and 16 bases separated the two germline ends. The CDR3 loop is CASKVGGTYTDTQYF. The CDR3, as DNA: TGTGCCAGCAAAGTGGGCGGGACCTACACAGATACGCAGTATTTT.

This clone was counted only a few times. The chain joins TRBV2 to TRBJ1-4, with 7 positions matching TRBD1. J gave up 4 bases and V 11 bases, and 4 bases lay outside the gene matches. Germline CDR1 SNHLY, CDR2 FYNNEI. The length of the CDR3 is 12 residues. The CDR3 nucleotides read TGTGCCGGTCACAGGGGTAATGAAAAACTGTTTTTT. It yields the protein CAGHRGNEKLFF.

The genes are TRBV2 and TRBJ2-7; D is undetermined. Germline-derived CDR1 and CDR2 are SNHLY and FYNNEI. CDR3 length: 14 amino acids. Trimming took 9 bases from V and 2 from J, leaving 17 bases between them. Here the CDR3 DNA reads TGTGCCAGTCTCCCCCAGGCCAGCACCTACGAGCAGTACTTC. This gives the protein CASLPQASTYEQYF.

The chain uses TRBV3-1 (or the pseudogene TRBV3-2) and TRBJ1-2, with 8 bases lining up with TRBD1. V lost 5 bases, J lost 4 bases, and 9 bases stayed unmatched. Germline V gene data show CDR1 as LGHDT and CDR2 as YNNKEL (reference sequence). The CDR3 extends over 15 amino acids. CDR3 sequence: CASSVGQGDGYGYTF. The CDR3, as DNA: TGTGCCAGCAGCGTAGGACAGGGAGACGGCTATGGCTACACCTTC.

CDR3 in DNA: TGTGCCAGCAGTGAAAATCTAGCGGGGGGGTGGCAGTTCTTC. It specifies CASSENLAGGWQFF. V usage is TRBV6-1 and J usage is TRBJ2-1; TRBD2 matches 12 bases. CDR3 length: 14 amino acids. Trimming at V came to 2 bases and at J to 12 bases, leaving 5 bases not matched to a gene. Per germline, CDR1 MNHNS and CDR2 SASEGT.

The chain combines TRBV5-1 with TRBJ2-4, with TRBD2 matching 13 bases. The V segment lost 0 bases and the J segment 8 bases; nucleotides outside the gene matches: 17. Per the germline V gene, CDR1 is SGHRS and CDR2 is YFSETQ. The CDR3 has 20 residues. CDR3 coding DNA: TGCGCCAGCAGCTTGGTAGGAGGGAGGCAGACTAGCGGGAGGATAGACATTCAGTACTTC. Protein product: CASSLVGGRQTSGRIDIQYF.